Listed below are T cell receptor beta chains from one sample, sequenced in a study of early stage breast cancer tumors. The method was immunoSEQ multiplex PCR; TCRdb's version includes in-frame clones alone and lacks a portion of them. Of 30,000 to 35,000 clones listed, almost 75% are singletons. What was sequenced was blood. Receptors were obtained from a person in their forties with breast cancer. Each CDR3 is given with its conserved first and last residue. A D gene is named only where the DNA matches it firmly. Size values are once, few and many counts, or a class for expanded clones, and some rows have none.

v_gene,d_gene,abundance,j_gene,CDR3nt,CDR3aa
TRBV29-1,NA,few,TRBJ2-7,TGCAGCTTCAAGGGGGATGCCTACGAGCAGTACTTC,CSFKGDAYEQYF
TRBV29-1,NA,NA,TRBJ2-3,TGCAGCGTTGCGGATACAGATACGCAGTATTTT,CSVADTDTQYF
TRBV5-1,NA,NA,TRBJ2-7,TGCGCCAGCAGCTTGGGTACTAGAGGGAACGAGCAGTACTTC,CASSLGTRGNEQYF
TRBV18,NA,NA,TRBJ1-1,TGTGCCAGCTCACCACAGGCAGCGAACACTGAAGCTTTCTTT,CASSPQAANTEAFF
TRBV4-3,NA,once,TRBJ2-3,TGCGCCAGCAGCCAAGAATATGAGGGGGTCTTGGATACGCAGTATTTT,CASSQEYEGVLDTQYF
TRBV11-3,NA,NA,TRBJ2-1,TGTGCCAGCAGCAAACTAGTATCTATGTGGAAGTTCTTC,CASSKLVSMWKFF
TRBV30,NA,NA,TRBJ2-3,TGTGCCTCCGCCGGAGTGACAGATACGCAGTATTTT,CASAGVTDTQYF
TRBV5-4,TRBD2,once,TRBJ2-7,TGTGCCAGCAGATCGGCGGCTAGCGGGAGTTACGAGCAGTACTTC,CASRSAASGSYEQYF
TRBV7-8,NA,NA,TRBJ1-1,TGTGCCAGCAGCTTAGCGACAACTAACACTGAAGCTTTCTTT,CASSLATTNTEAFF
TRBV7-2,TRBD1,NA,TRBJ2-6,TGTGCCAGCAGCTTATCCGGGACAGAGGCCAACGTCCTGACTTTC,CASSLSGTEANVLTF
TRBV15,TRBD2,once,TRBJ2-5,TGTGCCACCAGCAAAGCTAGCGGGAGCCAAGAGACCCAGTACTTC,CATSKASGSQETQYF
TRBV4-2,TRBD1,NA,TRBJ1-2,TGTGCCAGCAGCCGGGACAGGGATAACTATGGCTACACCTTC,CASSRDRDNYGYTF
TRBV5-1,NA,NA,TRBJ2-3,TGCGCCAGCAGCTTGGAAGGCACAGATACGCAGTATTTT,CASSLEGTDTQYF
TRBV28,TRBD1,NA,TRBJ1-3,TGTGCCAGCAGTTCGGGGACAGGCTCTGGAAACACCATATATTTT,CASSSGTGSGNTIYF
TRBV6-5,TRBD2,NA,TRBJ2-7,TGTGCCAGTAAATCGGGACTAGCGGGACGGGAGCAGTACTTC,CASKSGLAGREQYF
TRBV7-9,NA,NA,TRBJ2-3,TGTGCCAGCAGCTTAAACGGGATGGATATAGATACGCAGTATTTT,CASSLNGMDIDTQYF
TRBV23-1,NA,few,TRBJ2-3,TGCGCCAGCAGTCAACCTAGAGATACGCAGTATTTT,CASSQPRDTQYF
TRBV27,NA,NA,TRBJ2-2,TGTGCCAGCAGTTTAGGGGGCCTCATGAGCCTAACCGGGGAGCTGTTTTTT,CASSLGGLMSLTGELFF
TRBV6-7,TRBD2,NA,TRBJ2-1,TGTGCCGCACACGGGGGAGCGGGAGAGGGGACTGCCTACAATGAGCAGTTCTTC,CAAHGGAGEGTAYNEQFF
TRBV28,NA,once,TRBJ1-2,TGTGCCAGCAGTGTGACAGGCCAGGGAGGCTACACCTTC,CASSVTGQGGYTF
TRBV5-4,TRBD2,NA,TRBJ2-2,TGTGCCAGCAGCGAATCAGGGGGGACTAGCTACACCGGGGAGCTGTTTTTT,CASSESGGTSYTGELFF
TRBV11-3,NA,NA,TRBJ1-1,TGTGCCAGCAGCTCCCAGGGGTTGAACACTGAAGCTTTCTTT,CASSSQGLNTEAFF
TRBV7-6,TRBD2,NA,TRBJ2-5,TGTGCCAGCAGCACGAGCGGGAGGGGCCCAGAGACCCAGTACTTC,CASSTSGRGPETQYF
TRBV13,NA,NA,TRBJ1-1,TGTGCCAGCAGCTTCCGACAGGATGGTATCGCTGAAGCTTTCTTT,CASSFRQDGIAEAFF
TRBV20-1,NA,NA,TRBJ2-1,TGCAGTGCTCCCGGGCCTGAGCAGTTCTTC,CSAPGPEQFF
TRBV30,TRBD2,NA,TRBJ2-7,TGTGCCTGGAGTGTGACTAGCGGCTACGAGCAGTACTTC,CAWSVTSGYEQYF
TRBV9,NA,few,TRBJ2-6,TGTGCCAGCAGCCCCCAAAAGGCCAGTAATGCCGGGGCCAACGTCCTGACTTTC,CASSPQKASNAGANVLTF
TRBV6-5,NA,NA,TRBJ1-4,TGTGCCACCAAACGGGATGAAAAACTGTTTTTT,CATKRDEKLFF
TRBV7-2,TRBD2,NA,TRBJ2-3,TGTGCCAGCAGCTTAGAGGTAGCGGGAGGGCCTAGCACAGATACGCAGTATTTT,CASSLEVAGGPSTDTQYF
TRBV5-4,TRBD2,NA,TRBJ2-1,TGTGCCAGCAGCTTGGTAGGGAGGGCGGACAATGAGCAGTTCTTC,CASSLVGRADNEQFF
TRBV7-9,TRBD2,once,TRBJ2-2,TGTGCCAGCAGCTTTCACCTAGCGGGGAACACCGGGGAGCTGTTTTTT,CASSFHLAGNTGELFF
TRBV18,NA,NA,TRBJ1-4,TGTGCCAGCTCACCAAAGGCAGGGAGGGAAAAACTGTTTTTT,CASSPKAGREKLFF
TRBV27,NA,NA,TRBJ1-4,TGTGCCAGCAGTCCGGACTCATTCGCAACTAATGAAAAACTGTTTTTT,CASSPDSFATNEKLFF
TRBV11-3,NA,NA,TRBJ2-1,TGTGCCAGCAGCGCCGTTTGGAGCGGTTACTACAATGAGCAGTTCTTC,CASSAVWSGYYNEQFF
TRBV9,NA,NA,TRBJ2-2,TGTGCCAGCAGCTCGCGACAGGAGAACACCGGGGAGCTGTTTTTT,CASSSRQENTGELFF
TRBV5-5,NA,NA,TRBJ2-5,TGTGCCAGCAGCTTGTCAGGAGGGGAAGAGACCCAGTACTTC,CASSLSGGEETQYF
TRBV10-3,NA,medium-sized,TRBJ1-2,TGTGCCATCAGTGAGTCAGCCAGGGAGTATGGCTACACCTTC,CAISESAREYGYTF
TRBV27,NA,NA,TRBJ2-7,TGTGCCAGAAAAAGAAATGTCTACGAGCAGTACTTC,CARKRNVYEQYF
TRBV11-1,NA,NA,TRBJ1-3,TGTGCCAGCAGCGTAGATTTCGACGCCTCGAGGGGAAACACCATATATTTT,CASSVDFDASRGNTIYF
TRBV2,TRBD2,NA,TRBJ2-5,TGTGCCAGCAGCCGCGGGAGGCAAGAGACCCAGTACTTC,CASSRGRQETQYF
TRBV19,TRBD1,few,TRBJ1-1,TGTGCCAGTAGTATGGGGACAGCCCTGAACACTGAAGCTTTCTTT,CASSMGTALNTEAFF
TRBV5-4,NA,once,TRBJ2-1,TGTGCCAGCAGCTTGCGAAGGGCCTTAGACAATGAGCAGTTCTTC,CASSLRRALDNEQFF
TRBV7-9,TRBD1,NA,TRBJ2-1,TGTGCCAGCAGCCCCCCCTCCGGGACAGGGTTCTACAATGAGCAGTTCTTC,CASSPPSGTGFYNEQFF
TRBV4-2,NA,once,TRBJ2-5,TGTGCCAGCAGCCGTCAGGGAGGAGGGCAAGAGACCCAGTACTTC,CASSRQGGGQETQYF
TRBV9,NA,NA,TRBJ2-5,TGTGCCAGCAGCGTAGATGAGGGGTTGGGAGAGACCCAGTACTTC,CASSVDEGLGETQYF
TRBV29-1,NA,NA,TRBJ2-3,TGCAGCGTCCTCACCGGGGTCACAGATACGCAGTATTTT,CSVLTGVTDTQYF
TRBV2,TRBD1,NA,TRBJ1-2,TGTGCCAGCAGTGCCGACAGGGTGGACTATGGCTACACCTTC,CASSADRVDYGYTF
TRBV20-1,NA,NA,TRBJ2-5,TGCAGTGCTGAACAGGGCCAGCAGTACTTC,CSAEQGQQYF
TRBV30,TRBD2,NA,TRBJ2-7,TGTGCCTGGAGCCTAGCAATAGCGGGATTGCAGTACTTC,CAWSLAIAGLQYF
TRBV6-1,NA,few,TRBJ1-1,TGTGCCAGCAGCTGGGGCAGTCTGAACACTGAAGCTTTCTTT,CASSWGSLNTEAFF
TRBV5-1,NA,NA,TRBJ2-6,TGCGCCAGCAGATCGGTGGAGGGATTGAGCTCTGGGGCCAACGTCCTGACTTTC,CASRSVEGLSSGANVLTF
TRBV5-1,TRBD1,few,TRBJ1-2,TGCGCCAGCGGCCTGGGGGGGACAGGGGTGGATGGCTACACCTTC,CASGLGGTGVDGYTF
TRBV9,TRBD2,few,TRBJ2-3,TGTGCCAGCAGCCCAGATAGCGGGGGCACAGATACGCAGTATTTT,CASSPDSGGTDTQYF